This entry lists 27 T cell receptor beta chains sequenced from one sample in a study of graft-versus-host responses after intestinal transplantation. These TCRs are of unknown antigen specificity. Assay used: immunoSEQ multiplex PCR; TCRdb lists only in-frame clones, some missing. The table has about 50,000 clones, around 90% seen once. Sequencing used unstimulated CD4+ T cells sorted from spleen or lymph node cells, obtained before transplant. All receptors come from a human donor who was the organ donor for an intestinal transplant.

V and J are TRBV4-2 and TRBJ2-3; D remains ambiguous. CDR1 is LGHNA, CDR2 YNFKEQ, per germline. With 0 bases removed from V and 4 bases from J, the gap between germline ends came to 17 bases. The CDR3 has 17 amino acids. CDR3 nucleotide sequence: TGTGCCAGCAGCCAAGACCCCTTCGGGTATCGGGCAGATACGCAGTATTTT. Protein: CASSQDPFGYRADTQYF.

The chain has TRBV4-1 and TRBJ2-3, with a tentative D call TRBD2 (6 bases). CDR1 MGHRA and CDR2 YSYEKL come from the germline V gene. This CDR3 contains 19 residues. V was trimmed by 1 base and J by 2 bases, leaving 22 bases between them. CDR3 sequence reads: CASSQAPPAGLHDTDTQYF. CDR3 DNA: TGCGCCAGCAGCCAAGCACCGCCGGCGGGACTCCATGACACAGATACGCAGTATTTT.

This chain joins TRBV7-3 and TRBJ2-7, with 11 bases lining up with TRBD2. The CDR3 is made up of 14 amino acids. J was trimmed by 6 bases and V by 5 bases; bases with no gene match: 6. Per the germline V gene, CDR1 is SGHTA and CDR2 is FQGTGA. This chain's CDR3 is CASSLSGRASEQYF. CDR3 in DNA: TGTGCCAGCAGCCTTAGCGGGAGGGCCTCCGAGCAGTACTTC.

The V gene is TRBV7-3, the J gene TRBJ2-3; TRBD2 matches 9 bases. Germline V gene data show CDR1 as SGHTA and CDR2 as FQGTGA. V was clipped by 6 bases and J by 0 bases; unmatched bases: 4. CDR3 length: 15 residues. CDR3 region: CASSRSGRSTDTQYF. The CDR3 DNA reads TGTGCCAGCAGTCGCAGCGGGAGGAGCACAGATACGCAGTATTTT.

The CDR3 sequence: CASSSTGTGDSPLHF. CDR3 nucleotide sequence: TGCGCCAGCAGCTCCACCGGGACAGGGGATTCACCCCTCCACTTT. The chain combines TRBV5-1 with TRBJ1-6, with 10 bases that match TRBD1. Germline V lookup: CDR1 SGHRS, CDR2 YFSETQ. V was pared by 3 bases and J by 8 bases, with 5 bases of the junction left unmatched. CDR3 length equals 15 residues.

The CDR3 DNA reads TGTGCCAGCAGCTCCCCTCGCCTAGCGGAGACCACAGATACGCAGTATTTT. Amino acids: CASSSPRLAETTDTQYF. The chain is built from TRBV7-3 and TRBJ2-3, with 7 bases matching TRBD2. The CDR3 is made up of 17 amino acids. Trimming at V came to 4 bases and at J to 2 bases, leaving 12 bases not matched to a gene. CDR1 SGHTA and CDR2 FQGTGA come from the germline V gene.

This sequence joins TRBV7-2 and TRBJ1-5; the D gene is possibly TRBD1 (5 bases). Germline CDR1 and CDR2: SGHTA and FQGNSA. The CDR3 runs to 14 residues. Trimming shortened V by 1 base and J by 6 bases, and 10 bases separated the two germline ends. CDR3 DNA: TGTGCCAGCAGCTTAGTGGGGCCAATTCAGCCCCAGCATTTT. Residues: CASSLVGPIQPQHF.

The V and J genes are TRBV6-5 and TRBJ1-2, with D perhaps matching TRBD1 (5 bases). CDR1 and CDR2 (germline): MNHEY, SVGAGI. V shed 0 bases and J shed 4 bases, with 9 bases lying between them. The CDR3 has 14 residues. The CDR3 sequence is CASSYSRGIYGYTF. The CDR3 DNA sequence: TGTGCCAGCAGTTACTCGCGGGGGATCTATGGCTACACCTTC.

V is TRBV4-1 and J is TRBJ1-5, with 7 bases lining up with TRBD1. The V segment lost 1 base and the J segment 2 bases; nucleotides outside the gene matches: 5. Germline CDR1 MGHRA, CDR2 YSYEKL. This CDR3 is built from 16 residues. CDR3 coding DNA: TGCGCCAGCAGCCAAGCTGACAGGGCTGGCAATCAGCCCCAGCATTTT. This codes for CASSQADRAGNQPQHF.

This rearrangement joins TRBV7-2 to TRBJ2-7; D possibly matches TRBD1 or TRBD2 (5 bases each). The germline V gene has CDR1 SGHTA and CDR2 FQGNSA. This CDR3 contains 17 residues. The V gene lost 3 bases and the J gene lost 3 bases, with 21 bases spanning the gap. CDR3 nucleotide sequence: TGTGCCAGCAGCTTTTGGGGGTGGGGAGTAGAAAACTACGAGCAGTACTTC. Translation: CASSFWGWGVENYEQYF.

This clone was counted once. The gene calls are TRBV15 and TRBJ2-5; D is ambiguous. CDR3 length equals 14 residues. Per germline, CDR1 LNHNV and CDR2 YYDKDF (reference sequence). The V end was cut by 0 bases, the J end by 1 base, with 6 bases between. CDR3 residues: CATSRDPVQETQYF. Written as DNA, the CDR3 is TGTGCCACCAGCAGAGATCCCGTCCAAGAGACCCAGTACTTC. Variable domain in full (rest from reference TRBV15 and TRBJ2-5): DAMVIQNPRYQVTQFGKPVTLSCSQTLNHNVMYWYQQKSSQAPKLLFHYYDKDFNNEADTPDNFQSRRPNTSFCFLDIRSPGLGDTAMYLCATSRDPVQETQYFGPGTRLLVL.

The chain links TRBV5-4 to TRBJ1-4, with D possibly matching TRBD1 (5 bases). Looked up from germline, CDR1 is SGHNT and CDR2 is YYREEE (reference sequence). The V end was cut by 0 bases, the J end by 6 bases, with 9 bases between. The CDR3 totals 14 residues. The CDR3, as DNA: TGTGCCAGCAGCTTGGGGGGGAATTATGAAAAACTGTTTTTT. This translates into CASSLGGNYEKLFF.

The rearrangement joins TRBV14 to TRBJ1-4; TRBD1 agrees at 7 bases. The germline V gene has CDR1 SGHDN and CDR2 FVKESK. The trim removed 4 bases at V and 8 bases at J, leaving 7 bases unmatched. This CDR3 region has 14 residues. The CDR3 sequence is CASSRRQGGEKLFF. The CDR3 region has the DNA TGTGCCAGCAGCCGGCGGCAGGGGGGGGAAAAACTGTTTTTT.

The sample holds a few counts of this clone. This chain uses TRBV20-1 with TRBJ2-7; D unresolved. The CDR3 has 11 amino acids. Looked up from germline, CDR1 is DFQATT and CDR2 is SNEGSKA (reference sequence). The V and J ends lost 5 bases and 4 bases respectively, with 9 bases between them. CDR3 in DNA: TGCAGTGCTTCAAGACAATACGAGCAGTACTTC. Its translation is CSASRQYEQYF.

V is TRBV6-1 and J is TRBJ2-7; D might be TRBD2 (6 bases). V was pared by 3 bases and J by 8 bases, with 11 bases between. This CDR3 contains 12 residues. CDR1 is MNHNS, CDR2 SASEGT, per germline. The CDR3 loop is CASSEPGLKQYF. In nucleotides, the CDR3 is TGTGCCAGCAGTGAGCCGGGACTTAAGCAGTACTTC.

The genes are TRBV29-1 and TRBJ2-7; 10 positions match TRBD1. Trimming removed 5 bases from V and 0 bases from J; junction bases left unmatched: 7. CDR1 and CDR2 from the germline V gene are SQVTM and ANQGSEA. There are 15 residues in the CDR3. Here the CDR3 DNA reads TGCAGCGTTTGGGGGACAGGGGCCTTCTCCTACGAGCAGTACTTC. Protein sequence: CSVWGTGAFSYEQYF.

The V gene is TRBV19, the J gene TRBJ1-5, with 10 bases aligning to TRBD1. The germline V gene has CDR1 LNHDA and CDR2 SQIVND (reference sequence). Unmatched junction bases numbered 9, after V lost 10 bases and J lost 0 bases. The CDR3 sequence is 16 residues long. The CDR3 DNA follows: TGTGCCACCCTCAGGACAGGGGGGTCTAGCAATCAGCCCCAGCATTTT. As protein: CATLRTGGSSNQPQHF.

The genes are TRBV2 and TRBJ2-6; perhaps TRBD1 as D (5 bases). Germline V gene data show CDR1 as SNHLY and CDR2 as FYNNEI. The CDR3 runs 15 residues. Trimming cost V 0 bases and J 2 bases, with 5 bases left between them. CDR3 DNA: TGTGCCAGCAGTGAAGCAGGGGCTGGGGCCAACGTCCTGACTTTC. It is translated as CASSEAGAGANVLTF.

The V call is TRBV2, the J call TRBJ1-5; D is undetermined. In germline, CDR1 is SNHLY, CDR2 FYNNEI. V lost 3 bases and J lost 4, with 7 bases in between. This CDR3 is built from 13 residues. CDR3 DNA sequence: TGTGCCAGCAGTGACCAGGAGAATCAGCCCCAGCATTTT. Protein product: CASSDQENQPQHF.

The rearrangement uses TRBV6-1 and TRBJ1-1; D might be TRBD1 (5 bases). This CDR3 region has 14 residues. V was cut by 8 bases and J by 0 bases, with 13 bases left in between. The germline gives CDR1 MNHNS, CDR2 SASEGT. The CDR3 coding sequence is TGTGCCAGCGGGGACGGATCGATGAACACTGAAGCTTTCTTT. The encoded protein is CASGDGSMNTEAFF.

The J gene is TRBJ2-3, the V gene TRBV28; D uncertain. CDR3 size: 12 residues. The V and J ends lost 5 bases and 7 bases respectively, with 10 bases between them. Germline V gene sequence: CDR1 MDHEN, CDR2 SYDVKM. The CDR3 spells CASSGIRYTQYF. The CDR3 DNA sequence: TGTGCCAGCAGTGGGATTCGGTATACGCAGTATTTT.

The J gene is TRBJ2-1, the V gene TRBV28, with D uncertain. Germline V lookup: CDR1 MDHEN, CDR2 SYDVKM. V dropped 2 bases and J dropped 4 bases, with 12 bases sitting between them. The CDR3 is 15 amino acids. CDR3 in DNA: TGTGCCAGCAGTTTACTGGTCCCTGCTTACAATGAGCAGTTCTTC. Translated, it gives CASSLLVPAYNEQFF.

The chain links TRBV5-1 to TRBJ2-5; 9 nucleotides line up with TRBD1. Germline CDR1 and CDR2: SGHRS and YFSETQ. V lost 5 bases and J lost 5; bases outside the gene matches: 7. The CDR3 contains 14 residues. The CDR3 sequence: CASRPGTGFETQYF. The CDR3 nucleotides read TGCGCCAGCAGGCCCGGGACAGGGTTCGAGACCCAGTACTTC. Supplemented by reference TRBV5-1 and TRBJ2-5, the full variable domain reads KAGVTQTPRYLIKTRGQQVTLSCSPISGHRSVSWYQQTPGQGLQFLFEYFSETQRNKGNFPGRFSGRQFSNSRSEMNVSTLELGDSALYLCASRPGTGFETQYFGPGTRLLVL.

This clone showed up just once. The V call is TRBV25-1, the J call TRBJ2-7; perhaps TRBD2 as D (5 bases). The V and J ends lost 1 base and 2 bases respectively, with 9 bases between them. Per the germline V gene, CDR1 is MGHDK and CDR2 is SYGVNS. The CDR3 length is 14 residues. This CDR3 reads CASSEFLAPYEQYF. The CDR3, as DNA: TGTGCCAGCAGTGAATTTCTAGCCCCCTACGAGCAGTACTTC.

The rearrangement uses TRBV15 and TRBJ2-5, with 10 bases fitting TRBD2. The V gene end was trimmed by 5 bases and the J gene end by 3 bases; junction bases not matched to a gene: 12. This CDR3 spans 17 amino acids. Germline lookup yields CDR1 LNHNV and CDR2 YYDKDF (reference sequence). The CDR3 sequence: CATSARRRSGREETQYF. The CDR3 DNA follows: TGTGCCACCAGCGCCAGACGGAGAAGCGGGAGGGAAGAGACCCAGTACTTC.

The rearrangement links TRBV7-3 to TRBJ2-5; no reliable D call. The J call is uncertain, as TRBJ2-7 better fits the DNA end. There are 14 residues in the CDR3. Germline V gene sequence: CDR1 SGHTA, CDR2 FQGTGA. The CDR3 spells CASSLMADMDEQYF. The DNA for the CDR3 is TGTGCCAGCAGCTTAATGGCAGATATGGACGAGCAGTACTTC.

The V call is TRBV19, the J call TRBJ2-5; 8 bases fit TRBD1. The end of the DNA is better explained by TRBJ2-7, so the J call may be wrong. Germline assignment: CDR1 LNHDA and CDR2 SQIVND (reference sequence). This CDR3 has 12 residues. The CDR3 reads CASSRTGYEQYF. The CDR3 nucleotides are TGTGCCAGTAGTAGGACAGGGTACGAGCAGTACTTC.